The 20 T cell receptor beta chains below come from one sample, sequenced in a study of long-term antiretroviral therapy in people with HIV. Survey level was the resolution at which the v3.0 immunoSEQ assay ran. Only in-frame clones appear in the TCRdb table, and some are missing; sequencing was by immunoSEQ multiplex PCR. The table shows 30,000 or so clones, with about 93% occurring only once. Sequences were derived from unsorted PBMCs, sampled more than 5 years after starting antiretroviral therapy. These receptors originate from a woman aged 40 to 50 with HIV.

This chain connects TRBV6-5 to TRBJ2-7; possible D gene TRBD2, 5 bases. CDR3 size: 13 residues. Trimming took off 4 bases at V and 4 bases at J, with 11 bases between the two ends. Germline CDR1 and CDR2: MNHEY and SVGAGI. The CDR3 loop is CASSLGSGYEQYF. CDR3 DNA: TGTGCCAGCAGTTTGGGTTCGGGGTACGAGCAGTACTTC.

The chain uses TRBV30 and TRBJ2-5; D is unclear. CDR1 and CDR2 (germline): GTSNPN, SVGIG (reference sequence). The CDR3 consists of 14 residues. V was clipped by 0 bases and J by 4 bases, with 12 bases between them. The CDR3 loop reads CAWSVGQSVETQYF. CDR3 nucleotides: TGTGCCTGGAGTGTAGGTCAGTCCGTAGAGACCCAGTACTTC.

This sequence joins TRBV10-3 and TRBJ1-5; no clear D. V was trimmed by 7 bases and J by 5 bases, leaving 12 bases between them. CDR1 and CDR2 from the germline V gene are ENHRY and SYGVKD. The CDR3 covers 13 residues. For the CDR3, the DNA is TGTGCCATCATGTCCGGGGTGGATCAGCCCCAGCATTTT. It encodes CAIMSGVDQPQHF.

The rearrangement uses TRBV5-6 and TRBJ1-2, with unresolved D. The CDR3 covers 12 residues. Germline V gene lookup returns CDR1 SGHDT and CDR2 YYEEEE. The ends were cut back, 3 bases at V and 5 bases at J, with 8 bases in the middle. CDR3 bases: TGTGCCAGCAGCTCGACCGGATATGGCTACACCTTC. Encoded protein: CASSSTGYGYTF.

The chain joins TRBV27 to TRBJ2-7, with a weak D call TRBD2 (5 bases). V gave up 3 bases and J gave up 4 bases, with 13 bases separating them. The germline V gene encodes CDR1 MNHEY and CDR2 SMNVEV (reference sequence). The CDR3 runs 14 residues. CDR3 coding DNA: TGTGCCAGCAGTTTTGTCGGGGTGCCATACGAGCAGTACTTC. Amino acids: CASSFVGVPYEQYF.

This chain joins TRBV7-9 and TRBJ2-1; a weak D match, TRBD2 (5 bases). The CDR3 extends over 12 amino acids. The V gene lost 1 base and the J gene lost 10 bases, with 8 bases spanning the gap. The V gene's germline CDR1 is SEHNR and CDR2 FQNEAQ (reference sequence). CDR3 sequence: CASSLEGGEQFF. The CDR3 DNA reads TGTGCCAGCAGCTTAGAAGGCGGGGAGCAGTTCTTC.

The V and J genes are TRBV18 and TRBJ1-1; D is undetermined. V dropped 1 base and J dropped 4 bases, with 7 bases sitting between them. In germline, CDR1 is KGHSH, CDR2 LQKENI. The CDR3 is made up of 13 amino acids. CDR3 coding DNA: TGTGCCAGCTCACCACTGGGAGGCACTGAAGCTTTCTTT. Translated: CASSPLGGTEAFF. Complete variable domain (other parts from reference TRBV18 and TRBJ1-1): NAGVMQNPRHLVRRRGQEARLRCSPMKGHSHVYWYRQLPEEGLKFMVYLQKENIIDESGMPKERFSAEFPKEGPSILRIQQVVRGDSAAYFCASSPLGGTEAFFGQGTRLTVV.

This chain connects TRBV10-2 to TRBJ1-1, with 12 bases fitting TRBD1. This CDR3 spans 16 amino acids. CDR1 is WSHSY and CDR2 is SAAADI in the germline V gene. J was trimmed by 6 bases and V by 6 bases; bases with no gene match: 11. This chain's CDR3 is CASSLGQGALLSEAFF. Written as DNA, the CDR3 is TGCGCCAGCAGCCTGGGACAGGGGGCGCTTCTTTCTGAAGCTTTCTTT.

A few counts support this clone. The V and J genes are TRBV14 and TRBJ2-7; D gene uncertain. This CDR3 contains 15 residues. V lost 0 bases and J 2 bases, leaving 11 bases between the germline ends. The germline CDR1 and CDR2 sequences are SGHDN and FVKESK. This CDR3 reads CASSQDEALPYEQYF. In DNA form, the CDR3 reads TGTGCCAGCAGCCAAGATGAGGCGTTACCCTACGAGCAGTACTTC.

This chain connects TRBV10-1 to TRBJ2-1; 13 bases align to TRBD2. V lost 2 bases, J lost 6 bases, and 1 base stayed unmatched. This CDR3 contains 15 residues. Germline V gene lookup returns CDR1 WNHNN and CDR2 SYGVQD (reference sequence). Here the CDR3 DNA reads TGCGCCAGCAGTGAGGGGACTAGCGGGGTCAATGAGCAGTTCTTC. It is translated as CASSEGTSGVNEQFF.

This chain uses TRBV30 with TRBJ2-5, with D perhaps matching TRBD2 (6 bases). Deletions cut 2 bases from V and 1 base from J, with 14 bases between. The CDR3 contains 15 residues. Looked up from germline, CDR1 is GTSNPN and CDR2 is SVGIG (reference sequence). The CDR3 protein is CAWSPYRGIQETQYF. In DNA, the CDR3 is TGTGCCTGGAGTCCCTATCGGGGGATCCAAGAGACCCAGTACTTC.

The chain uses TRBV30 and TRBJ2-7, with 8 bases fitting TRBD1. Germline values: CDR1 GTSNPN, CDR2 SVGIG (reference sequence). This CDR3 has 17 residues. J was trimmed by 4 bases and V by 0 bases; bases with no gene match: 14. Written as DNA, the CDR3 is TGTGCCTGGAGTGTTAGATATCTGCGGACAGGGATGTACGAGCAGTACTTC. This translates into CAWSVRYLRTGMYEQYF.

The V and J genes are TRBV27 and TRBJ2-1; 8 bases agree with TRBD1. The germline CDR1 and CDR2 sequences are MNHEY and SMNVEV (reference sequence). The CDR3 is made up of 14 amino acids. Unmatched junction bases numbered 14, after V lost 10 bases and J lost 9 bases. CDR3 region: CATRRGQVTGEQFF. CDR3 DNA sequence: TGTGCCACCAGACGGGGACAGGTTACAGGTGAGCAGTTCTTC.

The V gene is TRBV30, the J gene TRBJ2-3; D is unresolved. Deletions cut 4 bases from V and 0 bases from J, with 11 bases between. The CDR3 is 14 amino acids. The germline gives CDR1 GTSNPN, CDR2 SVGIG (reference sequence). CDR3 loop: CAWITLSSTDTQYF. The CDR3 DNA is TGTGCCTGGATAACACTTTCTAGCACAGATACGCAGTATTTT.

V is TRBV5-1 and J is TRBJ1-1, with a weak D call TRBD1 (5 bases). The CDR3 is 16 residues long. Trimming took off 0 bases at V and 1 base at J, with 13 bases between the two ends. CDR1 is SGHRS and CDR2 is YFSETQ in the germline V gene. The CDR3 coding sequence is TGCGCCAGCAGCTTGGGACAGCGAACCACGAACACTGAAGCTTTCTTT. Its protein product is CASSLGQRTTNTEAFF.

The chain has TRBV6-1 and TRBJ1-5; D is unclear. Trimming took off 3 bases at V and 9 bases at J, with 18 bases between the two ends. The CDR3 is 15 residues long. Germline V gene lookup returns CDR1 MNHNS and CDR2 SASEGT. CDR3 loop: CASSDFYSGEGPQHF. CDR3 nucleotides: TGTGCCAGCAGTGATTTCTACTCAGGTGAAGGGCCCCAGCATTTT.

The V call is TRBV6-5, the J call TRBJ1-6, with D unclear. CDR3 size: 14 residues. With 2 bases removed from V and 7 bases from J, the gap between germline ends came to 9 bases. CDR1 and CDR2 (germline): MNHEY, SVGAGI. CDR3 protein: CASSYTQINSPLHF. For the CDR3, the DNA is TGTGCCAGCAGTTACACACAGATAAATTCACCCCTCCACTTT.

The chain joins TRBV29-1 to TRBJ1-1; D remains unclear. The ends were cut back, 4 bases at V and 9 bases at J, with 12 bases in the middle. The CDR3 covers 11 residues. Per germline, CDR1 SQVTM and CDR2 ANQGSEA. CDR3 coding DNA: TGCAGCGTTGGGTGGTCCCAAAAAGCTTTCTTT. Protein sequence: CSVGWSQKAFF.

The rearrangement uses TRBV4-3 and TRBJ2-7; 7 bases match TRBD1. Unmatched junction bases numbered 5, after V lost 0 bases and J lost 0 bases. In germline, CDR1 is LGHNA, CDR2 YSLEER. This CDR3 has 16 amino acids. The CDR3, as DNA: TGCGCCAGCAGCCAAGAAGCCCAGGGGGTCTCCTACGAGCAGTACTTC. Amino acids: CASSQEAQGVSYEQYF.

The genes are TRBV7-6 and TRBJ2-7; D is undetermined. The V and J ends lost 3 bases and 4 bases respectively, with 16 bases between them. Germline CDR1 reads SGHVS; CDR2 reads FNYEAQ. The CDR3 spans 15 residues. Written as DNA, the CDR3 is TGTGCCAGCAGCTTCTTAGATGCGGCTGAGTACGAGCAGTACTTC. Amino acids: CASSFLDAAEYEQYF.